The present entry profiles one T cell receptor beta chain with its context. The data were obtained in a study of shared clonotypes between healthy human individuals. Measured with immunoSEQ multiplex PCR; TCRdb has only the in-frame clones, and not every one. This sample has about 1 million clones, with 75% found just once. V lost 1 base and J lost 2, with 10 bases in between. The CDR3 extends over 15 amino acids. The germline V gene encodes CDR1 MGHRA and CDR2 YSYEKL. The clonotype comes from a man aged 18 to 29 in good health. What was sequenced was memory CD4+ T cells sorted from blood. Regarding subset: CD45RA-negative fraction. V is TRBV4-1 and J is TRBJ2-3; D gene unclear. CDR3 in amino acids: CASSQVFAYTDTQYF. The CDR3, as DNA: TGCGCCAGCAGCCAAGTGTTTGCGTACACAGATACGCAGTATTTT.